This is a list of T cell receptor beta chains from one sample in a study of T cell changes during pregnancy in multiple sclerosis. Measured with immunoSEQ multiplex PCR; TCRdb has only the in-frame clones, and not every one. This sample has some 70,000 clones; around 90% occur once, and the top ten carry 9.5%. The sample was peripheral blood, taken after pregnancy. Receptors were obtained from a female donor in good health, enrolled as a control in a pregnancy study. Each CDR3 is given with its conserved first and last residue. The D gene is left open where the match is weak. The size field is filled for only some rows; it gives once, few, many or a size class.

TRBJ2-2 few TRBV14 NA CASSQDLAPSGRELFF TGTGCCAGCAGCCAAGATCTAGCTCCAAGTGGCCGGGAGCTGTTTTTT
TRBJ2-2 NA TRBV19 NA CASSPTGSYTGELFF TGTGCCAGTAGTCCGACAGGTTCTTACACCGGGGAGCTGTTTTTT
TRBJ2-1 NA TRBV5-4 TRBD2 CASSFVAGGYNEQFF TGTGCCAGCAGCTTTGTCGCGGGAGGTTACAATGAGCAGTTCTTC
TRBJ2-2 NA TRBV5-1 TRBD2 CASSGGGASTGELFF TGCGCCAGCAGCGGCGGGGGGGCGTCCACCGGGGAGCTGTTTTTT
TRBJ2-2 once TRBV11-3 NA CASSAVDTGELFF TGTGCCAGCAGCGCGGTTGACACCGGGGAGCTGTTTTTT
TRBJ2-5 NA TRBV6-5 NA CASSYSVGAGETQYF TGTGCCAGCAGTTACTCCGTGGGGGCCGGAGAGACCCAGTACTTC
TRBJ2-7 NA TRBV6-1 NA CASSEDYSSYEQYF TGTGCCAGCAGTGAAGATTACAGCTCCTACGAGCAGTACTTC
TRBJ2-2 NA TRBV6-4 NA CASSPSPTPGELFF TGTGCCAGCAGTCCTAGTCCTACCCCCGGGGAGCTGTTTTTT
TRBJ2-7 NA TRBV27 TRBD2 CASGLAGVGREQYF TGTGCCAGCGGGCTAGCGGGAGTAGGTAGGGAGCAGTACTTC
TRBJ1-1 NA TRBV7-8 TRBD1 CASSRPGTGNTEAFF TGTGCCAGCAGCCGCCCCGGGACAGGGAACACTGAAGCTTTCTTT
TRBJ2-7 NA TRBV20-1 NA CSASLGGEQYF TGCAGTGCTAGTTTGGGGGGCGAGCAGTACTTC
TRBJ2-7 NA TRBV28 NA CASSLDSSYEQYF TGTGCCAGCAGTTTAGACAGCTCCTACGAGCAGTACTTC
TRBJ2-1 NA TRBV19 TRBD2 CASAVGGASLEQFF TGTGCCAGTGCCGTCGGGGGGGCTTCTCTTGAGCAGTTCTTC
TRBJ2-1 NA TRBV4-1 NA CASSLGTFSYNEQFF TGCGCCAGCAGCCTCGGGACTTTCTCCTACAATGAGCAGTTCTTC
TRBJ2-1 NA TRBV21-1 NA CASSKASGNYNEQFF TGTGCCAGCAGCAAGGCTAGCGGAAACTACAATGAGCAGTTCTTC
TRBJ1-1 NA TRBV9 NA CASSPWAGNTEAFF TGTGCCAGCAGCCCGTGGGCGGGGAACACTGAAGCTTTCTTT
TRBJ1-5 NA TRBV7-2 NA CASSLEVNSGNQPQHF TGTGCCAGCAGCTTAGAGGTGAACTCGGGGAATCAGCCCCAGCATTTT
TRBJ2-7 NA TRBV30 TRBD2 CAWSPRLAGGGEQYF TGTGCCTGGAGTCCGAGACTAGCGGGAGGCGGAGAGCAGTACTTC
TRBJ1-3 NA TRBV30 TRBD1 CAWSVGDRGNTIYF TGTGCCTGGAGTGTCGGGGACAGGGGAAACACCATATATTTT
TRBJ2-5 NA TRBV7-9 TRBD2 CASSQNAGVETQYF TGTGCCAGCAGCCAAAATGCGGGGGTCGAGACCCAGTACTTC
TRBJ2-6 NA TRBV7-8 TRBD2 CASSLARLAGGFGANVLTF TGTGCCAGCAGCTTAGCCCGACTAGCGGGAGGTTTTGGGGCCAACGTCCTGACTTTC
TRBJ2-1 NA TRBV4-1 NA CASSQDWREQFF TGCGCCAGCAGCCAGGACTGGCGTGAGCAGTTCTTC
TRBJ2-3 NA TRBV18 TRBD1 CASSPTGTGGEGGTDTQYF TGTGCCAGCTCACCAACCGGGACAGGGGGCGAGGGTGGCACAGATACGCAGTATTTT
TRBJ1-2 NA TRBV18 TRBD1 CASSPGQANYGYTF TGTGCCAGCTCACCGGGACAGGCGAACTATGGCTACACCTTC
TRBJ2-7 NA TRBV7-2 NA CASRGGGTFEQYF TGTGCCAGCAGAGGGGGGGGGACGTTCGAGCAGTACTTC
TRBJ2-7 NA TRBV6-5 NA CASSHGHKQYF TGTGCCAGCAGCCACGGACACAAGCAGTACTTC
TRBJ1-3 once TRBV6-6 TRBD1 CASRHSGTAGNTIYF TGTGCCAGCAGGCATTCCGGGACAGCTGGAAACACCATATATTTT
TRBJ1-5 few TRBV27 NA CASSFGLGDQPQHF TGTGCCAGCAGTTTCGGCCTAGGGGATCAGCCCCAGCATTTT
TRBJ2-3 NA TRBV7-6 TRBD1 CASSLDRESQYF TGTGCCAGCAGCCTCGACAGGGAATCGCAGTATTTT
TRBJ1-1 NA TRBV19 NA CASSPAGMNTEAFF TGTGCCAGTAGTCCCGCGGGCATGAACACTGAAGCTTTCTTT
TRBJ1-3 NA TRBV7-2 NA CASSLLVVGGSGNTIYF TGTGCCAGCAGCTTATTAGTGGTAGGGGGCTCTGGAAACACCATATATTTT
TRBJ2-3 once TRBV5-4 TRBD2 CASSLAGGSTDTQYF TGTGCCAGCAGCTTAGCGGGAGGCAGCACAGATACGCAGTATTTT
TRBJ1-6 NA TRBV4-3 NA CASSRFLDGDSPLHF TGCGCCAGCAGCCGCTTCCTTGACGGAGATTCACCCCTCCACTTT
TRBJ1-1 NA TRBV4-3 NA CASSPHHRDEAFF TGCGCCAGCAGCCCCCACCACCGGGATGAAGCTTTCTTT
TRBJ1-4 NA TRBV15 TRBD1 CATKGTGGEKLFF TGTGCCACCAAAGGGACAGGGGGAGAAAAACTGTTTTTT
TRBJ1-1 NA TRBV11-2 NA CASSTNREPANTEAFF TGTGCCAGCAGCACAAACAGGGAACCAGCGAACACTGAAGCTTTCTTT
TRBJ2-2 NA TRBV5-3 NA CARSCGLRRPNTGELFF TGTGCCAGAAGCTGTGGACTAAGGAGACCGAACACCGGGGAGCTGTTTTTT
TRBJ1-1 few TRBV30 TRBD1 CAWGQGNTEAFF TGTGCCTGGGGACAGGGGAACACTGAAGCTTTCTTT
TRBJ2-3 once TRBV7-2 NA CASSPQDTQYF TGTGCCAGCAGCCCACAGGATACGCAGTATTTT
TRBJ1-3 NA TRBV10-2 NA CASSEAGGNTIYF TGCGCCAGCAGTGAAGCCGGTGGAAACACCATATATTTT
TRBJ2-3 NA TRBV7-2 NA CASSAYSYTQYF TGTGCCAGCAGCGCCTATTCGTATACGCAGTATTTT
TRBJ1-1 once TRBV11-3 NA CASSLAGSHTEAFF TGTGCCAGCAGCTTAGCGGGTAGTCACACTGAAGCTTTCTTT